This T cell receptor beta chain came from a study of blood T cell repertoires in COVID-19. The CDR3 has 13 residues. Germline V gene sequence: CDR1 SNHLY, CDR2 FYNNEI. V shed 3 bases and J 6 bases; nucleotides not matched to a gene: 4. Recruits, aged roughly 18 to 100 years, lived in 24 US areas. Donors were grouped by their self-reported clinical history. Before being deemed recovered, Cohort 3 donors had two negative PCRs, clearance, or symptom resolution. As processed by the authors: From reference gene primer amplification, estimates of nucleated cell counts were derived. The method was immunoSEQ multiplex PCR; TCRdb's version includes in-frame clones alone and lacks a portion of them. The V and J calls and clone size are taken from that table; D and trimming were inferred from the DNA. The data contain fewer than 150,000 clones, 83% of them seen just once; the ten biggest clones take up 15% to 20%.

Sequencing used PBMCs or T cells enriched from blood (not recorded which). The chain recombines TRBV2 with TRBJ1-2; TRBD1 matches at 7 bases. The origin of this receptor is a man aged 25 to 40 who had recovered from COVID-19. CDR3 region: CASSERQGNGYTF. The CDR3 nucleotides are TGTGCCAGCAGTGAGCGACAGGGTAATGGCTACACCTTC.